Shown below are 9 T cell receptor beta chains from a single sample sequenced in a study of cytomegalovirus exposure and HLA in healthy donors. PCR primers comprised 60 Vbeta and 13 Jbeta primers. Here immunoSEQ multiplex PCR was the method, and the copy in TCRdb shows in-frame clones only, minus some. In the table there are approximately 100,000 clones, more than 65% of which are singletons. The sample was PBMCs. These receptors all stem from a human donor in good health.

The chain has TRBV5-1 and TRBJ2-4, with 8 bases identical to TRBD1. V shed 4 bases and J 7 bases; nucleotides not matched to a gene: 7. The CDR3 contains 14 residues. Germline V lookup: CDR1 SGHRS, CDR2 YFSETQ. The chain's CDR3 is CASSATGGSNIQYF. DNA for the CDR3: TGCGCCAGCAGCGCCACAGGGGGATCCAACATTCAGTACTTC.

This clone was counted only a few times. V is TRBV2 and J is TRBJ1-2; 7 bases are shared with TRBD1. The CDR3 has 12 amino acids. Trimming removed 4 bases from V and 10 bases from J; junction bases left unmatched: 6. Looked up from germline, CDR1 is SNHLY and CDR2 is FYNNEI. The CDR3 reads CASSVGQSYYTF. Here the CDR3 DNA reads TGTGCCAGCAGTGTGGGACAGAGCTACTACACCTTC.

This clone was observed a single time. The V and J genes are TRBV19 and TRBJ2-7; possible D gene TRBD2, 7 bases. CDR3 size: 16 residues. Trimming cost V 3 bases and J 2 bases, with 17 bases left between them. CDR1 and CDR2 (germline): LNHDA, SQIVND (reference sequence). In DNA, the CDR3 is TGTGCCAGTAGTATCGGGGAGGGGACACAAGCCTACGAGCAGTACTTC. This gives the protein CASSIGEGTQAYEQYF.

The CDR3 DNA is TGTGCCAGCTCACCATCCGGACAGGCGAAAACTAATGAAAAACTGTTTTTT. This encodes CASSPSGQAKTNEKLFF. The V and J genes are TRBV18 and TRBJ1-4; 7 nucleotides align to TRBD1. Germline CDR1 KGHSH, CDR2 LQKENI. The CDR3 is 17 residues long. V trimming: 2 bases; J trimming: 1 base; junction bases outside the gene matches: 7. The whole variable domain, remainder taken from reference TRBV18 and TRBJ1-4, is NAGVMQNPRHLVRRRGQEARLRCSPMKGHSHVYWYRQLPEEGLKFMVYLQKENIIDESGMPKERFSAEFPKEGPSILRIQQVVRGDSAAYFCASSPSGQAKTNEKLFFGSGTQLSVL.

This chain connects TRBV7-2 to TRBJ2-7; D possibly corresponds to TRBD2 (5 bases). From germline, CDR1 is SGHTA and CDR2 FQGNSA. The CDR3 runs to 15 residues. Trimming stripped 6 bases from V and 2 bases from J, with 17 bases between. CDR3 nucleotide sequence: TGTGCCAGCAGTACAGACTATTCTCAGACCTACGAGCAGTACTTC. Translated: CASSTDYSQTYEQYF.

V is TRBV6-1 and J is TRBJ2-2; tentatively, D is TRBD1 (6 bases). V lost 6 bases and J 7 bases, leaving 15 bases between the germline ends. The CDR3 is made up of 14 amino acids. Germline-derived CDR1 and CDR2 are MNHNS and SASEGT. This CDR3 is CASRPQGLGGELFF. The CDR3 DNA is TGTGCCAGCAGGCCACAGGGATTGGGCGGGGAGCTGTTTTTT.

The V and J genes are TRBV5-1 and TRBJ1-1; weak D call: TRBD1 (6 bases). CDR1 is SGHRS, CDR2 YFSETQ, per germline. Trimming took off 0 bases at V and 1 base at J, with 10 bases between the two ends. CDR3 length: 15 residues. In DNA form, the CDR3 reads TGCGCCAGCAGCTTGGCACCAGGGGCGAACACTGAAGCTTTCTTT. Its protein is CASSLAPGANTEAFF.

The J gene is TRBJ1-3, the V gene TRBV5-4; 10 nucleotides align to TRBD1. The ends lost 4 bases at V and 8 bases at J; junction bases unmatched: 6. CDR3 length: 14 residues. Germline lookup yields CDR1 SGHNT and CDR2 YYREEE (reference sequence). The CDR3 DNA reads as TGTGCCAGCAGCACGACAGGGGGCGCGGACACCATATATTTT. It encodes CASSTTGGADTIYF.

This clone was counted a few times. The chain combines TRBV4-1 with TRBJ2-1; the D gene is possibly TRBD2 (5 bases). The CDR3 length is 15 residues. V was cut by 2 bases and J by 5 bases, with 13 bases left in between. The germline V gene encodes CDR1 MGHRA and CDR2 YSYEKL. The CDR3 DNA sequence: TGCGCCAGCAGCCAAACGGAGGTGGCTGACAATGAGCAGTTCTTC. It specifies CASSQTEVADNEQFF.